This paragraph covers one T cell receptor beta chain sequence. The CDR3 contains 14 residues. Germline CDR1 and CDR2: KGHSH and LQKENI. The V and J ends lost 5 bases and 4 bases, in that order; junction bases with no gene match: 4. Data came from immunoSEQ multiplex PCR; TCRdb stores just in-frame clones and leaves some out. The sample lists 250,000 or so clones, more than 70% seen once, with roughly 2.5% in the top ten. These data are taken from a study of blood T cell repertoires in COVID-19. In the study overall: Donors in the United States, Italy and Spain gave samples during acute or convalescent COVID-19. Sources were T cells, B-cell-depleted T cells, or PBMCs; the material itself was cDNA or gDNA.

This chain connects TRBV18 to TRBJ2-7, with 11 nucleotides matching TRBD1. This clonotype was obtained from a woman in her sixties or seventies with acute or convalescent COVID-19. Sequenced material: peripheral blood. The CDR3 DNA sequence: TGTGCCAGCTCAACGGGACAGGGGGTGTACGAGCAGTACTTC. This encodes CASSTGQGVYEQYF.